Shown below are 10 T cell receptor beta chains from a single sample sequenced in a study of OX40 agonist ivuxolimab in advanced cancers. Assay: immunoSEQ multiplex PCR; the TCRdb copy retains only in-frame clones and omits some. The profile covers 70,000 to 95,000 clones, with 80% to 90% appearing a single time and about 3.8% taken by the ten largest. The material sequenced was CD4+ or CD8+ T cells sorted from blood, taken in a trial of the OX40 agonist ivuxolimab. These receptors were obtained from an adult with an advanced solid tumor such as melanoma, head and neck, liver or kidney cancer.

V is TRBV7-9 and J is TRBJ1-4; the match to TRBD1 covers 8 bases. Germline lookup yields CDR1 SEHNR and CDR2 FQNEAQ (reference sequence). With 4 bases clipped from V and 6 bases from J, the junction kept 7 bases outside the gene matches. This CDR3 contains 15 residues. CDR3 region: CASSSGQALDEKLFF. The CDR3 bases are TGTGCCAGCAGCTCGGGACAGGCCCTGGATGAAAAACTGTTTTTT.

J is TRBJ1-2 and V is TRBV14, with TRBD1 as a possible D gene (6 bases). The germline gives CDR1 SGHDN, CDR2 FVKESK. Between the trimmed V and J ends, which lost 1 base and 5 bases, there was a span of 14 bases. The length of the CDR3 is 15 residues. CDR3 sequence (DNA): TGTGCCAGCAGCCAAGGGCCGGGGGCGAGGTATGGCTACACCTTC. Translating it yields CASSQGPGARYGYTF.

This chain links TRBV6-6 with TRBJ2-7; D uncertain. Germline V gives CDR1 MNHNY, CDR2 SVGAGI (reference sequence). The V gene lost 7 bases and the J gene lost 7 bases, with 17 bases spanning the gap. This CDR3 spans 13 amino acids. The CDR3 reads CASTASESTEQYF. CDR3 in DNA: TGTGCCAGCACCGCCAGCGAAAGTACGGAGCAGTACTTC.

The CDR3 here is CASSVGEYANEQFF. The CDR3 DNA reads as TGTGCCAGCAGCGTAGGGGAGTACGCGAATGAGCAGTTCTTC. The V call is TRBV9, the J call TRBJ2-1, with D possibly matching TRBD2 (5 bases). Looked up from germline, CDR1 is SGDLS and CDR2 is YYNGEE. The V gene lost 0 bases and the J gene lost 7 bases, with 11 bases spanning the gap. The CDR3 runs to 14 residues.

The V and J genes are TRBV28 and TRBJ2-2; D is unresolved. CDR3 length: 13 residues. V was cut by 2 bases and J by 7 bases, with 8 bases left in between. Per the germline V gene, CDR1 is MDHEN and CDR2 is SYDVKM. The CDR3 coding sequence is TGTGCCAGCAGTTTAGGTTGGGGCGGGGAGCTGTTTTTT. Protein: CASSLGWGGELFF.

The CDR3 DNA reads as TGTGCCAGCAGCTTAGGCCATACGGGCCTCACCCAGTACTTC. Translated: CASSLGHTGLTQYF. V and J are TRBV7-8 and TRBJ2-5; no clear D. CDR1 is SGHVS and CDR2 is FQNEAQ in the germline V gene. Trimming took off 1 base at V and 8 bases at J, with 14 bases between the two ends. This CDR3 spans 14 amino acids.

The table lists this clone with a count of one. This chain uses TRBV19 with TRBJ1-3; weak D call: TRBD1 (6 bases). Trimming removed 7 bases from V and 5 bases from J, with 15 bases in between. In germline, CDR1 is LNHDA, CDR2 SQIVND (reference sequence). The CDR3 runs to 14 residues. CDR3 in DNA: TGTGCCAGTATTCCACAGGGCGCGAGAAACACCATATATTTT. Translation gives CASIPQGARNTIYF.

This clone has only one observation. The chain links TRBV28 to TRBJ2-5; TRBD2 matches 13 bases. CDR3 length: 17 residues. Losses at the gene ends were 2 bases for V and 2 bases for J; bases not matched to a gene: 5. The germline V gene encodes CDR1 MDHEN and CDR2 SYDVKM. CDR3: CASSLTPGLAGQETQYF. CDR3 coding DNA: TGTGCCAGCAGTTTAACCCCGGGACTAGCGGGACAAGAGACCCAGTACTTC.

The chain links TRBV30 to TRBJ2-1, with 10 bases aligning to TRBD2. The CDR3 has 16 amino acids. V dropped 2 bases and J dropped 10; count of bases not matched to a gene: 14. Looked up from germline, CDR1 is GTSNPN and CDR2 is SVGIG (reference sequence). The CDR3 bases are TGTGCCTGGAGTCATCTAGCGGGAGTGGACGGGGGGGAGCAGTTCTTC. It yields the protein CAWSHLAGVDGGEQFF.

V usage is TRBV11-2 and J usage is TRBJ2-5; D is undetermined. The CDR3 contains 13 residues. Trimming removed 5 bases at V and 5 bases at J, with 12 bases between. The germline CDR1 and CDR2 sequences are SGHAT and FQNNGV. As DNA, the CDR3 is TGTGCCAGCAGCCCCAATTCTCTGGAGACCCAGTACTTC. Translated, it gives CASSPNSLETQYF.